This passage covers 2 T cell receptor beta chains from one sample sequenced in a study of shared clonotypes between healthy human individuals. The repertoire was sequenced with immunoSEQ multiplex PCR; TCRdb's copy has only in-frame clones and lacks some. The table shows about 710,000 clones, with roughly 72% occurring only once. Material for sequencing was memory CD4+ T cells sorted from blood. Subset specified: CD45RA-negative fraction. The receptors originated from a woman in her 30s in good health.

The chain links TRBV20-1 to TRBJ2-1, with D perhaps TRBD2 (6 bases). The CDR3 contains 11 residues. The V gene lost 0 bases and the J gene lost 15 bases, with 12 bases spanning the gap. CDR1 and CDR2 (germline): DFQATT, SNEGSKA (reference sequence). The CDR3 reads CSARELAPSFF. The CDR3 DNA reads TGCAGTGCTAGAGAACTAGCCCCGTCGTTCTTC.

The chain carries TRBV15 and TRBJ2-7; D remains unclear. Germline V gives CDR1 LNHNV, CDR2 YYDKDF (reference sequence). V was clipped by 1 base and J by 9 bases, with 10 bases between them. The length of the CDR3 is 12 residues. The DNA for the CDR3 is TGTGCCACCAGCAGAGGCCCGCCGGGGCAGTACTTC. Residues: CATSRGPPGQYF.